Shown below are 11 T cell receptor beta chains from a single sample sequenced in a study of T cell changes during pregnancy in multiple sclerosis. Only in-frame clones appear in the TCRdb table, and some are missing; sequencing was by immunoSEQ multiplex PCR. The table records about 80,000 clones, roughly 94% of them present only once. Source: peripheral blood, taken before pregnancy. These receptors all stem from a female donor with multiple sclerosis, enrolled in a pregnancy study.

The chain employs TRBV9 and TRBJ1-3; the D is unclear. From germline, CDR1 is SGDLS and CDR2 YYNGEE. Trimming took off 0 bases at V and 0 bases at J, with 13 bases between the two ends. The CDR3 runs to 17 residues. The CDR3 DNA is TGTGCCAGCAGCGTAGCTCCTGAAACATTCTCTGGAAACACCATATATTTT. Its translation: CASSVAPETFSGNTIYF.

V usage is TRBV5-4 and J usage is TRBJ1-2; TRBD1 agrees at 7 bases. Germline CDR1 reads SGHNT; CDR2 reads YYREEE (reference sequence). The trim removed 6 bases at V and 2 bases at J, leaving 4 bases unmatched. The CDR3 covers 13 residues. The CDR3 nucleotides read TGTGCCAGCACCACAGGGGTGAACTATGGCTACACCTTC. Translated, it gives CASTTGVNYGYTF. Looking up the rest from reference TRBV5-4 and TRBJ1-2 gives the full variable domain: ETGVTQSPTHLIKTRGQQVTLRCSSQSGHNTVSWYQQALGQGPQFIFQYYREEENGRGNFPPRFSGLQFPNYSSELNVNALELDDSALYLCASTTGVNYGYTFGSGTRLTVV.

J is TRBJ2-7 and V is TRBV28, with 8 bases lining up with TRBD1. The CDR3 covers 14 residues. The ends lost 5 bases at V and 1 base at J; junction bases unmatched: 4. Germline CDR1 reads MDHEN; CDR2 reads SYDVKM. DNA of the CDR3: TGTGCCAGCAGTCGGACAGGGCTTTCCTACGAGCAGTACTTC. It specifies CASSRTGLSYEQYF.

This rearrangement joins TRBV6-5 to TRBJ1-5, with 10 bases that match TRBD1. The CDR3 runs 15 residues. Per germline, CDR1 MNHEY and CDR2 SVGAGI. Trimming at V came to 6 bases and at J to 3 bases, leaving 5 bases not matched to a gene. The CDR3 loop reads CASSSGQGLNQPQHF. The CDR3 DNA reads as TGTGCCAGCAGCTCGGGACAGGGGCTCAATCAGCCCCAGCATTTT.

The DNA of the CDR3 is TGTGCCAGCAGCTCGGGACTAGCGGGAGGCACAGGGGATGAGCAGTTCTTC. Encoded protein: CASSSGLAGGTGDEQFF. The chain joins TRBV5-4 to TRBJ2-1, with 15 positions matching TRBD2. This CDR3 has 17 amino acids. V trimming: 3 bases; J trimming: 8 bases; junction bases outside the gene matches: 9. Germline V gene data show CDR1 as SGHNT and CDR2 as YYREEE (reference sequence).

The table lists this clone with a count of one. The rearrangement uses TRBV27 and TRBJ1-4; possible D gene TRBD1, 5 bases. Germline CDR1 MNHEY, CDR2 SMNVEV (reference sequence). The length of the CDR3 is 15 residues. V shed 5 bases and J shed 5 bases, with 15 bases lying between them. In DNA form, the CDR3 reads TGTGCCAGCAGTCCCGACCGCCGGGGGAATGAAAAACTGTTTTTT. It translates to CASSPDRRGNEKLFF.

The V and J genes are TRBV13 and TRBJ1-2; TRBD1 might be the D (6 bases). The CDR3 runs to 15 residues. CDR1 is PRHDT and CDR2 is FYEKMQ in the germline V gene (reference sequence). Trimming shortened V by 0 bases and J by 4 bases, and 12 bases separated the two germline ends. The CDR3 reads CASSLGGRGGYGYTF. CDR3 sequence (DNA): TGTGCCAGCAGCTTAGGAGGCAGGGGCGGCTATGGCTACACCTTC.

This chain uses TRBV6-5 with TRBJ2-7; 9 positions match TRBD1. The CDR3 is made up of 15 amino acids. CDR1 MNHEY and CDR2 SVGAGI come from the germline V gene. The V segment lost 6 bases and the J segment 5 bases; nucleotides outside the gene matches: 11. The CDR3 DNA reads TGTGCCAGCAGACCTACCGGGACAGGGCCCCACGAGCAGTACTTC. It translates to CASRPTGTGPHEQYF.

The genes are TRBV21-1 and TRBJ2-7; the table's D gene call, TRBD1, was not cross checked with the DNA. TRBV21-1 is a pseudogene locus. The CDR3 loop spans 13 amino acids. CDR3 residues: CASRPDRGYEQYF. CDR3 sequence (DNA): TGTGCCAGCAGACCAGACAGGGGTTACGAGCAGTACTTC.

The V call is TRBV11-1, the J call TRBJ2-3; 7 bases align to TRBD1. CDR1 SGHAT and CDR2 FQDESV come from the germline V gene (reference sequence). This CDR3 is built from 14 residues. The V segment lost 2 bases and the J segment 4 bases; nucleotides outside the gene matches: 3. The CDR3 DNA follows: TGTGCCAGCAGCTTAAACAGGGGAGCAGATACGCAGTATTTT. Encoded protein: CASSLNRGADTQYF.

The CDR3 DNA sequence: TGTGCCAGCTCACCAACGCCGACAGATAATTCACCCCTCCACTTT. This encodes CASSPTPTDNSPLHF. The gene calls are TRBV18 and TRBJ1-6; perhaps TRBD1 as D (5 bases). Per germline, CDR1 KGHSH and CDR2 LQKENI. V was pared by 2 bases and J by 5 bases, with 10 bases between. The CDR3 contains 15 residues. Filled out from reference TRBV18 and TRBJ1-6, the complete variable domain reads NAGVMQNPRHLVRRRGQEARLRCSPMKGHSHVYWYRQLPEEGLKFMVYLQKENIIDESGMPKERFSAEFPKEGPSILRIQQVVRGDSAAYFCASSPTPTDNSPLHFGNGTRLTVT.